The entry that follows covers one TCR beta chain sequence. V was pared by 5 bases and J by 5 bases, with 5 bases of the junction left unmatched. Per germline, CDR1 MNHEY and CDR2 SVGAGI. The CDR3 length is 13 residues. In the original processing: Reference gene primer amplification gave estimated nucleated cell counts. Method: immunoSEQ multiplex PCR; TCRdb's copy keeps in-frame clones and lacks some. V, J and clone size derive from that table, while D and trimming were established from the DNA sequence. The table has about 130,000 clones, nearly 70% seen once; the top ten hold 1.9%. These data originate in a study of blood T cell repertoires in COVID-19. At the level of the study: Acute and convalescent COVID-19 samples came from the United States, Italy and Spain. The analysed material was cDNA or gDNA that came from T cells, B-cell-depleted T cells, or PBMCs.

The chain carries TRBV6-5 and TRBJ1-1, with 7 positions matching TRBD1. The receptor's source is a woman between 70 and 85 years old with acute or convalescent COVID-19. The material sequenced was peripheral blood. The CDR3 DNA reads TGTGCCAGCAGTCGACAGGGTCGAACTGAAGCTTTCTTT. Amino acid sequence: CASSRQGRTEAFF.